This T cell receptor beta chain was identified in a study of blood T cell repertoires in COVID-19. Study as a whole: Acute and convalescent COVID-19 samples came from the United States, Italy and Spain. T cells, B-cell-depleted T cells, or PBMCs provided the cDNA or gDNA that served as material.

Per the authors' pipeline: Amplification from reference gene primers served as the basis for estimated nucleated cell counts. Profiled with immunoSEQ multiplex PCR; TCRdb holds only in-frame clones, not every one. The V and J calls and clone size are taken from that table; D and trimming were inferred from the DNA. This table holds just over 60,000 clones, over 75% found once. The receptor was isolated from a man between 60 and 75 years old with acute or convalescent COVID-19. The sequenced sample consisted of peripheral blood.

The CDR3 spells CASSVGTGRSEKLFF. The CDR3 region has the DNA TGTGCCAGCAGCGTAGGCACCGGGAGAAGTGAAAAACTGTTTTTT. The chain has TRBV9 and TRBJ1-4; no reliable D call. The CDR3 spans 15 residues. Germline assignment: CDR1 SGDLS and CDR2 YYNGEE. V lost 0 bases, J lost 7 bases, and 13 bases lay in between.